This T cell receptor beta chain was recorded in a study of OX40 agonist ivuxolimab in advanced cancers. Study overall: As their treatment, patients were administered ivuxolimab, an agonistic anti-OX40 (CD134) antibody. In three patients, partial responses were observed, one with hepatocellular carcinoma and two with cutaneous melanoma.

As for this clone: Its antigen remains unidentified.

The CDR3 runs to 16 residues. CDR1 is SNHLY and CDR2 is FYNNEI in the germline V gene. V gave up 6 bases and J gave up 5 bases, with 22 bases separating them. Clones were read by immunoSEQ multiplex PCR, and TCRdb kept only the in-frame ones, dropping some. Among 71,000 or so clones listed, about 81% were seen once. The study, taken as a whole, reports: Those patients achieving a partial response at 0.1-3.0 mg/kg showed among the lowest clonal expansion.

Drawing of blood for sampling happened at baseline, at cycle 4 day 1, and at cycle 7 day 1. This clonotype was obtained from an adult with an advanced solid tumor such as melanoma, head and neck, liver or kidney cancer. The specimen was CD4+ or CD8+ T cells sorted from blood, collected in a trial of the OX40 agonist ivuxolimab. J is TRBJ2-5 and V is TRBV2; D is perhaps TRBD1 (5 bases). In DNA, the CDR3 is TGTGCCAGCAGGAAAGGGGTAGCCAGGATAGAGGAGACCCAGTACTTC. Its protein is CASRKGVARIEETQYF. The full variable domain, in which reference TRBV2 and TRBJ2-5 provide the parts outside the CDR3, is EPEVTQTPSHQVTQMGQEVILRCVPISNHLYFYWYRQILGQKVEFLVSFYNNEISEKSEIFDDQFSVERPDGSNFTLKIRSTKLEDSAMYFCASRKGVARIEETQYFGPGTRLLVL.